One and the same sample provided the 25 T cell receptor beta chains below, sequenced in a study of T cells after yellow fever vaccination. In TCRdb, the 5' RACE reads were re-called with MiXCR into one record per CDR3 protein. The sample lists fewer than 350,000 distinct CDR3 sequences; around 3.6% were seen once. The sequenced sample was PBMCs, obtained on the day of the yellow fever booster vaccination. Receptors were obtained from a man in his late teens or twenties who received the YFV17D yellow fever vaccine.

CDR3 sequence reads: CASSYVHREQPQHF. CDR3 bases: TGTGCCAGCAGTTACGTTCACAGGGAGCAGCCCCAGCATTTT. This chain connects TRBV6-2 or TRBV6-3 to TRBJ1-5; D perhaps matches TRBD1 (6 bases). The germline CDR1 and CDR2 sequences are MNHEY and SVGEGT. This CDR3 is built from 14 residues. V dropped 2 bases and J dropped 7 bases, with 12 bases sitting between them.

This clonotype was counted at least ten times. This chain connects TRBV28 to TRBJ2-7, with D tentatively TRBD1 (6 bases). This CDR3 is 12 amino acids long. Trimming cost V 6 bases and J 3 bases, with 9 bases left between them. CDR1 is MDHEN and CDR2 is SYDVKM in the germline V gene. The CDR3 region is CASSPRGYEQYV. For the CDR3, the DNA is TGTGCCAGCAGCCCCAGGGGCTACGAGCAGTACGTC.

This clonotype has only a few counts. This chain links TRBV5-1 with TRBJ2-7, with D perhaps matching TRBD1 (5 bases). This CDR3 is 14 amino acids long. The germline CDR1 and CDR2 sequences are SGHRS and YFSETQ. Between the trimmed V and J ends, which lost 4 bases and 0 bases, there was a span of 11 bases. The CDR3, as DNA: TGCGCCAGCAGCCCGGACACGGACTCCTACGAGCAGTACTTC. This gives the protein CASSPDTDSYEQYF.

This clonotype was detected only a few times. The rearrangement links TRBV4-3 to TRBJ2-3, with a weak D call TRBD1 (6 bases). The germline gives CDR1 LGHNA, CDR2 YSLEER. V was pared by 2 bases and J by 0 bases, with 12 bases between. CDR3 length equals 16 residues. The CDR3 DNA is TGCGCCAGCAGCCAAAACAGGGCGCCGAGCACAGATACGCAGTATTTT. It yields the protein CASSQNRAPSTDTQYF.

V usage is TRBV6-1 and J usage is TRBJ1-1, with 7 bases aligning to TRBD1. J gave up 0 bases and V 7 bases, and 5 bases lay outside the gene matches. The CDR3 is made up of 14 amino acids. Germline V gene data show CDR1 as MNHNS and CDR2 as SASEGT. The CDR3 sequence is CASTVGQMNTEAFF. The CDR3 bases are TGTGCCAGCACTGTGGGACAGATGAACACTGAAGCTTTCTTT.

The rearrangement joins TRBV28 to TRBJ1-5; unclear D gene. The V end was cut by 6 bases, the J end by 4 bases, with 7 bases between. CDR1 is MDHEN, CDR2 SYDVKM, per germline. The CDR3 covers 12 residues. The CDR3 here is CASRPINQPQHF. DNA of the CDR3: TGTGCCAGCAGACCAATTAATCAGCCCCAGCATTTT.

The chain recombines TRBV5-5 with TRBJ2-5; 9 bases map to TRBD1. Per the germline V gene, CDR1 is SGHKS and CDR2 is YYEKEE (reference sequence). Trimming cost V 0 bases and J 4 bases; bases outside gene matches: 4. CDR3 size: 15 residues. This chain's CDR3 is CASSLVTGGGETQYF. The CDR3 DNA sequence: TGTGCCAGCAGCTTGGTGACAGGGGGGGGAGAGACCCAGTACTTC.

This chain joins TRBV30 and TRBJ2-7, with 9 bases identical to TRBD2. Trimming took 2 bases from V and 5 from J; bases not matched to a gene: 1. Germline V lookup: CDR1 GTSNPN, CDR2 SVGIG (reference sequence). The CDR3 has 12 residues. The DNA of the CDR3 is TGTGCCTGGAGTCTAGCGGGGAACGAGCAGTACTTC. Its translation: CAWSLAGNEQYF.

This clonotype was counted between two and nine times. The chain couples TRBV4-1 to TRBJ2-1, with D unresolved. Germline V gives CDR1 MGHRA, CDR2 YSYEKL. V lost 1 base and J 2 bases, leaving 9 bases between the germline ends. The length of the CDR3 is 15 residues. This CDR3 is CASSQVGGPYNEQFF. CDR3 nucleotides: TGCGCCAGCAGCCAAGTGGGCGGCCCCTACAATGAGCAGTTCTTC.

The V and J genes are TRBV5-4 and TRBJ2-5; the match to TRBD2 covers 8 bases. V gave up 2 bases and J gave up 4 bases; unmatched junction bases: 4. Germline-derived CDR1 and CDR2 are SGHNT and YYREEE (reference sequence). This CDR3 has 14 amino acids. The CDR3 DNA is TGTGCCAGCAGCTTCCCGGGACTAGGAGAGACCCAGTACTTC. It encodes CASSFPGLGETQYF.

This rearrangement joins TRBV5-1 to TRBJ2-2, with 7 bases that match TRBD1. V shed 1 base, J shed 6 bases, and the junction held 12 bases outside the gene matches. Germline lookup yields CDR1 SGHRS and CDR2 YFSETQ. The CDR3 contains 17 residues. CDR3 DNA sequence: TGCGCCAGCAGCTTGACACAGGGGAGAGGTATGCCCGGGGAGCTGTTTTTT. This encodes CASSLTQGRGMPGELFF. The full variable domain, with the rest looked up from reference TRBV5-1 and TRBJ2-2, is KAGVTQTPRYLIKTRGQQVTLSCSPISGHRSVSWYQQTPGQGLQFLFEYFSETQRNKGNFPGRFSGRQFSNSRSEMNVSTLELGDSALYLCASSLTQGRGMPGELFFGEGSRLTVL.

A few counts support this clonotype. The chain couples TRBV10-3 to TRBJ2-1; 8 bases map to TRBD2. CDR3 length equals 17 residues. Germline V gene lookup returns CDR1 ENHRY and CDR2 SYGVKD. V shed 0 bases and J 1 base; nucleotides not matched to a gene: 5. As DNA, the CDR3 is TGTGCCATCAGTGAGTCGGGAGTAGCGGGGTCCTACAATGAGCAGTTCTTC. It encodes CAISESGVAGSYNEQFF.

This clonotype was recorded at least ten times. V usage is TRBV6-2 or TRBV6-3 and J usage is TRBJ1-2, with 7 bases identical to TRBD1. This CDR3 spans 13 amino acids. CDR1 MNHEY and CDR2 SVGEGT come from the germline V gene. V lost 6 bases to trimming and J lost 2 bases; unmatched junction nucleotides: 3. CDR3 nucleotides: TGTGCCAGCAGCGTGGGACAGAACTATGGCTACACCTTC. Translated, it gives CASSVGQNYGYTF.

The table lists this clonotype with many counts. V usage is TRBV5-1 and J usage is TRBJ2-1; no clear D. CDR1 is SGHRS and CDR2 is YFSETQ in the germline V gene. V lost 2 bases and J lost 6, with 21 bases in between. This CDR3 is built from 17 residues. The CDR3 DNA is TGCGCCAGCAGCTTATATTTCACAGCCCGGCCACCCAATGAGCAGTTCTTC. As protein: CASSLYFTARPPNEQFF.

This clonotype was found many times. The gene calls are TRBV20-1 and TRBJ2-1; D is unclear. Germline V gene lookup returns CDR1 DFQATT and CDR2 SNEGSKA (reference sequence). The V end lost 6 bases, the J end lost 7 bases, and 16 bases lay between the germline ends. CDR3 size: 13 residues. This chain's CDR3 is CSAPPSPENEQFF. DNA for the CDR3: TGCAGTGCCCCCCCCAGCCCGGAGAATGAGCAGTTCTTC.

In this sample, this clonotype turned up a few times. The chain couples TRBV28 to TRBJ1-5; D gene unclear. Germline CDR1 and CDR2: MDHEN and SYDVKM. The length of the CDR3 is 13 residues. Trimming stripped 2 bases from V and 9 bases from J, with 11 bases between. The CDR3 coding sequence is TGTGCCAGCAGTTTAGGTCAAGGTGGGCCCCAGCATTTT. It translates to CASSLGQGGPQHF.

V usage is TRBV9 and J usage is TRBJ1-1, with D possibly matching TRBD1 (5 bases). The CDR3 extends over 14 amino acids. V was clipped by 0 bases and J by 4 bases, with 10 bases between them. The germline V gene has CDR1 SGDLS and CDR2 YYNGEE. CDR3 amino acids: CASSVGGGTTEAFF. In DNA, the CDR3 is TGTGCCAGCAGCGTAGGCGGGGGTACCACTGAAGCTTTCTTT.

The chain carries TRBV6-6 and TRBJ1-1; the match to TRBD1 covers 11 bases. The germline gives CDR1 MNHNY, CDR2 SVGAGI (reference sequence). V was pared by 6 bases and J by 7 bases, with 4 bases of the junction left unmatched. The CDR3 runs to 13 residues. CDR3 nucleotides: TGTGCCAGCAGCCGGGACAGGGGGAATGAAGCTTTCTTT. Its protein is CASSRDRGNEAFF.

Ten or more counts support this clonotype. The V call is TRBV7-2, the J call TRBJ2-1; TRBD1 might be the D (5 bases). The V gene's germline CDR1 is SGHTA and CDR2 FQGNSA. This CDR3 is built from 13 residues. Trimming stripped 1 base from V and 8 bases from J, with 9 bases between. DNA of the CDR3: TGTGCCAGCAGCTTAGGACAGTTCGATGAGCAGTTCTTC. Its protein product is CASSLGQFDEQFF.

This chain links TRBV3-1 with TRBJ1-1, with D unresolved. This CDR3 is built from 17 residues. V lost 0 bases to trimming and J lost 1 base, with 15 bases between them. CDR1 and CDR2 (germline): LGHDT, YNNKEL (reference sequence). CDR3 bases: TGTGCCAGCAGCCAAGATTTTTGGAGGTTTCCGAACACTGAAGCTTTCTTT. This codes for CASSQDFWRFPNTEAFF.

This clonotype was recorded many times. This sequence joins TRBV7-2 and TRBJ2-7; TRBD2 is a possible D gene (6 bases). Germline CDR1 reads SGHTA; CDR2 reads FQGNSA. V was cut by 2 bases and J by 7 bases, with 12 bases left in between. CDR3 size: 13 residues. The CDR3 sequence is CASSLPPSDEQYV. DNA of the CDR3: TGTGCCAGCAGCTTACCTCCTAGCGATGAGCAGTACGTC.

This clonotype turned up a few times. The J gene is TRBJ1-3, the V gene TRBV5-1, with D unclear. Germline V gene data show CDR1 as SGHRS and CDR2 as YFSETQ. The CDR3 covers 15 residues. Trimming removed 0 bases at V and 0 bases at J, with 7 bases between. The DNA for the CDR3 is TGCGCCAGCAGCTTGGCCCCAGGCTCTGGAAACACCATATATTTT. This gives the protein CASSLAPGSGNTIYF.

This clonotype was seen at least ten times. The rearrangement uses TRBV6-5 and TRBJ2-7; weak D call: TRBD1 (6 bases). The CDR3 spans 11 residues. Germline V gene sequence: CDR1 MNHEY, CDR2 SVGAGI. Trimming shortened V by 6 bases and J by 5 bases, and 8 bases separated the two germline ends. As DNA, the CDR3 is TGTGCCAGCAGACAGGGTAACGAGCAGTACGTC. Encoded protein: CASRQGNEQYV.

This clonotype was picked up many times. It is unclear where the CDR3 begins or ends on the DNA, so no DNA is shown, and the CDR3 is as TCRdb lists it. The rearrangement uses TRBV28 and TRBJ1-2; TRBD1, the table's D call, lacks a check against the DNA. CDR1 is MDHEN, CDR2 SYDVKM, per germline. The CDR3 length equals 14 residues, ends included. The chain's CDR3 is CASSSSGGNYGYTF.

This clonotype has only a few counts. This chain links TRBV4-1 with TRBJ2-1; the match to TRBD2 covers 8 bases. The germline V gene encodes CDR1 MGHRA and CDR2 YSYEKL. Trimming cost V 7 bases and J 6 bases; bases outside gene matches: 14. This CDR3 is 16 amino acids long. CDR3 residues: CASKQVPVAGRNEQFF. The CDR3 coding sequence is TGCGCCAGCAAACAGGTCCCGGTAGCGGGGCGCAATGAGCAGTTCTTC.